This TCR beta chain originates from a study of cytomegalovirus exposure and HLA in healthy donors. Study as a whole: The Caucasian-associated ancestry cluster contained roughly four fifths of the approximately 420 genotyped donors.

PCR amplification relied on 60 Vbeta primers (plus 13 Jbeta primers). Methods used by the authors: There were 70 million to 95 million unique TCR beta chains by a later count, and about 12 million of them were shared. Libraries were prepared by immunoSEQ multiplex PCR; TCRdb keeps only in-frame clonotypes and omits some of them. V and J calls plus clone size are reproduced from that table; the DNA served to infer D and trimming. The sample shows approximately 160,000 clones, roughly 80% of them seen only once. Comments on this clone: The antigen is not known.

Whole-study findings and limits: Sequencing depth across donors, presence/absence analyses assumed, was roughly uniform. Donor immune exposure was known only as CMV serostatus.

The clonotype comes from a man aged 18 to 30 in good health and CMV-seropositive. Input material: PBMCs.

DNA for the CDR3: TGTGCCAGCAGCTCTCTCGCGGGACAGGGAGCCGGCTACACCTTC. Encoded protein: CASSSLAGQGAGYTF. The chain has TRBV7-9 and TRBJ1-2, with 9 nucleotides matching TRBD1. From germline, CDR1 is SEHNR and CDR2 FQNEAQ (reference sequence). The V segment lost 4 bases and the J segment 8 bases; nucleotides outside the gene matches: 11. The CDR3 length is 15 residues.